The 5 T cell receptor beta chains in this list originate from one sample, sequenced in a study of metastatic and nonmetastatic thyroid tumors. Each patient came to thyroid surgery without any prior treatment (of any kind). MiXCR re-clonotyped the PCR reads for TCRdb. This sample carries roughly 36,000 clones, approximately 10% of them seen once, and the ten largest clones take roughly 16%. Sequencing was done on a sample of blood. All receptors come from a female donor with papillary thyroid cancer or a benign thyroid nodule (not recorded which). Some clones in this sample may be carry-over from other donors' samples.

This clone was recorded a few times. The chain employs TRBV12-5 and TRBJ2-7; D unclear. CDR1 LGHNT and CDR2 FRNRAP come from the germline V gene. The CDR3 is 13 amino acids. With 7 bases removed from V and 3 bases from J, the gap between germline ends came to 13 bases. CDR3 protein: CASDRGGVYEQYF. In nucleotides, the CDR3 is TGTGCTAGTGACCGCGGCGGCGTCTACGAGCAGTACTTC.

V gene TRBV19 combines with J gene TRBJ2-1; 8 bases line up with TRBD2. The CDR3 is 15 residues long. CDR1 and CDR2 (germline): LNHDA, SQIVND (reference sequence). V lost 4 bases and J lost 2; bases outside the gene matches: 4. The CDR3 loop reads CASSNRGGPYNEQFF. In DNA, the CDR3 is TGTGCCAGTAGTAATCGGGGGGGTCCCTACAATGAGCAGTTCTTC.

This chain connects TRBV6-1 to TRBJ1-3, with D possibly matching TRBD1 (5 bases). From germline, CDR1 is MNHNS and CDR2 SASEGT. The V end was cut by 7 bases, the J end by 0 bases, with 16 bases between. The CDR3 runs 16 residues. In DNA form, the CDR3 reads TGTGCCAGCATCCCCCTGTGGGGGGACTCTGGAAACACCATATATTTT. It encodes CASIPLWGDSGNTIYF.

This clone was observed many times. This chain connects TRBV7-9 to TRBJ2-5, with 13 bases fitting TRBD2. V dropped 5 bases and J dropped 5; count of bases not matched to a gene: 5. Looked up from germline, CDR1 is SEHNR and CDR2 is FQNEAQ (reference sequence). This CDR3 comprises 15 residues. CDR3 DNA: TGTGCCAGCAGCCACCGGACTAGCGGGGGCGAGACCCAGTACTTC. It is translated as CASSHRTSGGETQYF.

A remark on this clone: Germline is not matched at one junction end, which may reflect a read error. The J gene is TRBJ1-2, the V gene TRBV4-2, with D unresolved. CDR1 is LGHNA and CDR2 is YNFKEQ in the germline V gene. The CDR3 runs 17 residues. Written as DNA, the CDR3 is TGTGCCAGCAGCCCCACGCGAGTCGAGGCTTCTAACTATGGCTGCACCTTC. Amino acid sequence: CASSPTRVEASNYGCTF.